This TCR gamma chain derives from a study of γδ T cells in repeated Plasmodium falciparum infection. General study findings and limits: Vdelta2-negative gammadelta repertoires appeared less diverse and less shared in Malian than Australian children.

TRG and TRD sequences were obtained from every sorted gammadelta sample. TCRdb re-called the multiplex PCR reads with CATT. Of roughly 32,000 gamma-chain clones in the sample, over 1.1% were seen once. Gammadelta T cells were flow-sorted from PBMC into Vgamma9/Vdelta2+ and Vdelta2-negative populations for bulk analysis. This clone was counted between two and nine times. The antigen remains unidentified. The translation of this DNA and the TCRdb protein of a much larger clone differ at residue 4, probably owing to a read error; the protein shown here is translated from the DNA. Per germline, CDR1 GITISATS and CDR2 ISYDGTV (reference sequence). There are 17 residues in the CDR3.

The source is a pool of human donors (malaria-infected and uninfected, not separated). Sequencing was done on a sample of gamma-delta T cells from blood. The V call is TRGV9, the J call TRGJP. Assignment of the J gene here rests on matching the DNA to germline, because TCRdb gives none. CDR3 residues: CALRERGDMLGKKIKVF. The DNA for the CDR3 is TGTGCCTTGCGGGAAAGGGGGGATATGTTGGGCAAAAAAATCAAGGTATTT.